The rows below give T cell receptor beta chains drawn from one sample of a study of PD-1 blockade in classical Hodgkin lymphoma. Assay used: immunoSEQ multiplex PCR; TCRdb lists only in-frame clones, some missing. The sample shows around 3,000 clones, roughly 84% of them seen only once. Sequencing input: CD4+ T cells from blood. These receptors all come from a human donor with classical Hodgkin lymphoma. Both conserved end residues are trimmed from each CDR3. Fields, in order: D gene, CDR3 length, J gene, V gene, CDR3 protein. D genes are given only for firm matches.

d_call: NA; cdr3_length: 12; j_call: TRBJ2-3; v_call: TRBV5-4; cdr3_aa: ASSLGRITDTQY
d_call: TRBD1; cdr3_length: 13; j_call: TRBJ1-4; v_call: TRBV5-1; cdr3_aa: ASSPQTGGGEKLF
d_call: NA; cdr3_length: 13; j_call: TRBJ1-4; v_call: TRBV5-1; cdr3_aa: ASSPAPGGGEKLF
d_call: TRBD1; cdr3_length: 13; j_call: TRBJ1-5; v_call: TRBV19; cdr3_aa: ASSTTGGDNQPQH
d_call: NA; cdr3_length: 11; j_call: TRBJ2-5; v_call: TRBV2; cdr3_aa: ASNSHSEETQY
d_call: NA; cdr3_length: 14; j_call: TRBJ1-5; v_call: TRBV5-1; cdr3_aa: ASSLGPQGSNQPQH
d_call: NA; cdr3_length: 11; j_call: TRBJ2-7; v_call: TRBV2; cdr3_aa: ASSLFELYEQY
d_call: TRBD1; cdr3_length: 12; j_call: TRBJ1-5; v_call: TRBV2; cdr3_aa: ASSGQGENQPQH
d_call: NA; cdr3_length: 12; j_call: TRBJ1-5; v_call: TRBV6-1; cdr3_aa: ASSEDWSNQPQH
d_call: TRBD1; cdr3_length: 14; j_call: TRBJ1-1; v_call: TRBV18; cdr3_aa: ASSPRGQGENTEAF
d_call: NA; cdr3_length: 12; j_call: TRBJ2-7; v_call: TRBV2; cdr3_aa: ASSELRGGGEQY
d_call: TRBD1; cdr3_length: 12; j_call: TRBJ2-7; v_call: TRBV2; cdr3_aa: ASSLGQGFGEQY
d_call: NA; cdr3_length: 12; j_call: TRBJ2-2; v_call: TRBV7-8; cdr3_aa: ASSLAANTGELF
d_call: NA; cdr3_length: 10; j_call: TRBJ2-2; v_call: TRBV6-5; cdr3_aa: ASRPNTGELF
d_call: NA; cdr3_length: 12; j_call: TRBJ2-2; v_call: TRBV5-4; cdr3_aa: ASSLEGITGELF
d_call: NA; cdr3_length: 12; j_call: TRBJ2-1; v_call: TRBV5-4; cdr3_aa: ASSLEGKDNEQF
d_call: TRBD1; cdr3_length: 13; j_call: TRBJ1-5; v_call: TRBV2; cdr3_aa: ASSGDRGSNQPQH
d_call: TRBD2; cdr3_length: 18; j_call: TRBJ2-3; v_call: TRBV7-3; cdr3_aa: ASSDYRGPVPSGRSDTQY
d_call: NA; cdr3_length: 12; j_call: TRBJ1-6; v_call: TRBV6-1; cdr3_aa: ASSGTGSNSPLH
d_call: NA; cdr3_length: 14; j_call: TRBJ2-6; v_call: TRBV25-1; cdr3_aa: ASSEVGSSGANVLT
d_call: NA; cdr3_length: 14; j_call: TRBJ2-3; v_call: TRBV6-1; cdr3_aa: ASSETSLVGTDTQY
d_call: NA; cdr3_length: 12; j_call: TRBJ1-1; v_call: TRBV10-3; cdr3_aa: AISYAGMNTEAF
d_call: TRBD2; cdr3_length: 18; j_call: TRBJ2-3; v_call: TRBV10-3; cdr3_aa: AIRDTEGNAGTRSTDTQY
d_call: TRBD1; cdr3_length: 13; j_call: TRBJ2-1; v_call: TRBV2; cdr3_aa: ASTILGGWGNEQF
d_call: NA; cdr3_length: 12; j_call: TRBJ1-1; v_call: TRBV6-1; cdr3_aa: ASSVGGMNTEAF
d_call: NA; cdr3_length: 14; j_call: TRBJ1-5; v_call: TRBV9; cdr3_aa: ASSVGPNRFNQPQH
d_call: NA; cdr3_length: 11; j_call: TRBJ1-4; v_call: TRBV5-6; cdr3_aa: ASSLPTNEKLF
d_call: NA; cdr3_length: 11; j_call: TRBJ2-1; v_call: TRBV19; cdr3_aa: ASSMRGYNEQF
d_call: NA; cdr3_length: 13; j_call: TRBJ1-6; v_call: TRBV11-1; cdr3_aa: ASSLSPAYNSPLH
d_call: NA; cdr3_length: 11; j_call: TRBJ2-7; v_call: TRBV11-2; cdr3_aa: ASSSLTRGYQY
d_call: TRBD1; cdr3_length: 13; j_call: TRBJ1-5; v_call: TRBV19; cdr3_aa: ASSPRTGGNQPQH
d_call: NA; cdr3_length: 10; j_call: TRBJ2-7; v_call: TRBV28; cdr3_aa: ASMGSSYEQY
d_call: NA; cdr3_length: 11; j_call: TRBJ1-1; v_call: TRBV18; cdr3_aa: ASSPEQNTEAF
d_call: NA; cdr3_length: 13; j_call: TRBJ1-1; v_call: TRBV2; cdr3_aa: ASSRWGGENTEAF
d_call: TRBD1; cdr3_length: 11; j_call: TRBJ2-5; v_call: TRBV18; cdr3_aa: ASSPRQGETQY
d_call: NA; cdr3_length: 9; j_call: TRBJ2-5; v_call: TRBV10-3; cdr3_aa: AISESDSQY
d_call: NA; cdr3_length: 13; j_call: TRBJ1-1; v_call: TRBV18; cdr3_aa: ASSPVQGMNTEAF
d_call: TRBD1; cdr3_length: 13; j_call: TRBJ2-1; v_call: TRBV7-6; cdr3_aa: ASSSLTGTYNEQF
d_call: TRBD2; cdr3_length: 13; j_call: TRBJ2-1; v_call: TRBV2; cdr3_aa: ASSLLAGLYNEQF
d_call: NA; cdr3_length: 11; j_call: TRBJ1-5; v_call: TRBV11-2; cdr3_aa: ASSFGGGQPQH
d_call: NA; cdr3_length: 11; j_call: TRBJ2-1; v_call: TRBV5-4; cdr3_aa: ASSRTSNNEQF
d_call: NA; cdr3_length: 13; j_call: TRBJ2-5; v_call: TRBV5-1; cdr3_aa: ASSPLSGAPETQY
d_call: NA; cdr3_length: 14; j_call: TRBJ1-5; v_call: TRBV6-6; cdr3_aa: ASSYEEGHSNQPQH